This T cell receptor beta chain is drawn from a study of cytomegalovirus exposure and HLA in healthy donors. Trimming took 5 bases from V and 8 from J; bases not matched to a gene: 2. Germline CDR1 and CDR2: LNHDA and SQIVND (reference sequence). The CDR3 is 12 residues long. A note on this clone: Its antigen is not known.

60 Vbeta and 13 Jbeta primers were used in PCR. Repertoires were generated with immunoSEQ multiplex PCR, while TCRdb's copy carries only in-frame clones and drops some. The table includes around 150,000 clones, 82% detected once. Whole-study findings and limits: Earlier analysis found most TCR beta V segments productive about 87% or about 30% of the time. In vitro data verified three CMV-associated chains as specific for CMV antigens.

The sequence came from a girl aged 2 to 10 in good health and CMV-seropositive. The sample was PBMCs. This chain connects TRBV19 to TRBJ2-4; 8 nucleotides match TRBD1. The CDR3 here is CASSLDRDIQYF. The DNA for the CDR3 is TGTGCCAGTAGTTTGGACAGGGACATTCAGTACTTC.